Each of the 24 T cell receptor beta chains below was sequenced from the same sample in a study of blood T cells in healthy people across ages. Then a second PCR, running roughly 7 to 11 cycles, was carried out with a sample-barcoded 5' primer and a J-beta primer mix. TCRdb redid the calling of the 5' RACE reads with MiXCR, one entry per CDR3 protein. The sample has 1.5 million to 2 million distinct CDR3 sequences; 49% are singletons. Input material: blood. All receptors derive from a woman aged 35 to 49 in good health.

The chain has TRBV12-3 or TRBV12-4 and TRBJ2-7, with D possibly being TRBD2 (6 bases). The CDR3 is 13 residues long. Trimming left V 0 bases short and J 7 bases short, with 10 bases between. The CDR3 DNA is TGTGCCAGCAGTTTAGCGCCGGAGGGTGAGCAGTACTTC. It specifies CASSLAPEGEQYF.

The chain carries TRBV7-6 and TRBJ1-4; no reliable D call. The germline V gene has CDR1 SGHVS and CDR2 FNYEAQ. Deletions cut 3 bases from V and 4 bases from J, with 9 bases between. This CDR3 contains 14 residues. The CDR3: CASSLEQLNEKLFF. The CDR3 DNA follows: TGTGCCAGCAGCTTGGAACAGCTTAATGAAAAACTGTTTTTT.

The chain recombines TRBV4-3 with TRBJ2-1; D is uncertain. Germline V gene lookup returns CDR1 LGHNA and CDR2 YSLEER. The length of the CDR3 is 15 residues. V lost 4 bases and J lost 5, with 15 bases in between. The CDR3 DNA sequence: TGCGCCAGCAGCCCGAGTGGGGTTTCCCACAATGAGCAGTTCTTC. Translation: CASSPSGVSHNEQFF.

This clonotype was seen more than once but under ten times. The chain links TRBV2 to TRBJ2-3; 9 bases line up with TRBD1. Per germline, CDR1 SNHLY and CDR2 FYNNEI. V dropped 9 bases and J dropped 4; count of bases not matched to a gene: 8. This CDR3 spans 14 amino acids. The CDR3 is CASRGTGYADTQYF. DNA of the CDR3: TGTGCCAGTCGAGGGACAGGGTACGCAGATACGCAGTATTTT.

V usage is TRBV7-2 and J usage is TRBJ2-1; D might be TRBD2 (6 bases). Germline CDR1 SGHTA, CDR2 FQGNSA. The ends were cut back, 1 base at V and 9 bases at J, with 13 bases in the middle. The CDR3 contains 14 residues. The CDR3 loop reads CASSLVLAAGEQFF. The CDR3, as DNA: TGTGCCAGCAGCTTAGTGCTAGCAGCGGGTGAGCAGTTCTTC.

There are a few counts of this clonotype. CDR3 in amino acids: CASSSHGTLNQPQHF. The CDR3, as DNA: TGTGCCAGCAGCTCACACGGGACTTTAAATCAGCCCCAGCATTTT. The rearrangement uses TRBV13 and TRBJ1-5, with D possibly TRBD1 on 5 matching bases. CDR3 length: 15 amino acids. Germline values: CDR1 PRHDT, CDR2 FYEKMQ (reference sequence). Trimming cost V 4 bases and J 4 bases, with 14 bases left between them.

The chain combines TRBV2 with TRBJ2-5, with D unclear. Germline V CDR1 and CDR2: SNHLY, FYNNEI. The CDR3 is 14 amino acids. The V and J ends lost 6 bases and 3 bases respectively, with 14 bases between them. CDR3 sequence reads: CASSRQEQKETQYF. For the CDR3, the DNA is TGTGCCAGCAGCCGCCAGGAGCAAAAAGAGACCCAGTACTTC. Full variable domain (remainder filled in from reference TRBV2 and TRBJ2-5): EPEVTQTPSHQVTQMGQEVILRCVPISNHLYFYWYRQILGQKVEFLVSFYNNEISEKSEIFDDQFSVERPDGSNFTLKIRSTKLEDSAMYFCASSRQEQKETQYFGPGTRLLVL.

The chain employs TRBV20-1 and TRBJ2-3; TRBD2 might be the D (6 bases). Trimming took 7 bases from V and 0 from J, leaving 23 bases between them. CDR1 and CDR2 (germline): DFQATT, SNEGSKA (reference sequence). This CDR3 is 17 amino acids long. CDR3 sequence (DNA): TGCAGTGGGGAGGACCTCTTAGTTAGGGTTAGCACAGATACGCAGTATTTT. This sequence encodes CSGEDLLVRVSTDTQYF.

To note about this clonotype: This may come from a read error, since a much larger clone is one base off. The V gene is TRBV29-1, the J gene TRBJ2-1, with D tentatively TRBD2 (6 bases). This CDR3 comprises 13 residues. The germline V gene encodes CDR1 SQVTM and CDR2 ANQGSEA. V gave up 7 bases and J gave up 6 bases, with 16 bases separating them. The CDR3 reads CSADGGYGNEQFF. Here the CDR3 DNA reads TGCAGCGCTGATGGAGGGTATGGCAATGAGCAGTTCTTC.

This sequence joins TRBV13 and TRBJ1-2; a weak D match, TRBD1 (5 bases). Trimming pared 4 bases from V and 2 bases from J, leaving 17 bases between. The CDR3 contains 16 residues. The germline V gene encodes CDR1 PRHDT and CDR2 FYEKMQ (reference sequence). DNA of the CDR3: TGTGCCAGCAGCTCCGACCGGGACGCAAGCAACTATGGCTACACCTTC. This translates into CASSSDRDASNYGYTF.

V usage is TRBV7-6 and J usage is TRBJ1-1, with a tentative D call TRBD1 (6 bases). The germline gives CDR1 SGHVS, CDR2 FNYEAQ. V lost 5 bases and J lost 7, with 17 bases in between. The CDR3 is 14 residues long. In DNA, the CDR3 is TGTGCCAGCAGCCCCCAGAGGGGGTGGGGTGAAGCTTTCTTT. Amino acid sequence: CASSPQRGWGEAFF.

This clonotype was seen many times. The CDR3 nucleotides are TGTGCCAGCTCGGAGTACACAGATACGCAGTATTTT. Amino acids: CASSEYTDTQYF. The gene calls are TRBV7-2 and TRBJ2-3; D ambiguous. The CDR3 runs to 12 residues. Germline V gene lookup returns CDR1 SGHTA and CDR2 FQGNSA. Trimming left V 8 bases short and J 2 bases short, with 8 bases between.

The CDR3 DNA reads as TGTGCCAGCAGCTGGGAAAGGGGGGCCGATGAGCAGTTCTTC. Its translation is CASSWERGADEQFF. The chain couples TRBV7-9 to TRBJ2-1, with D possibly being TRBD1 or TRBD2 (6 bases each). Per germline, CDR1 SEHNR and CDR2 FQNEAQ (reference sequence). Trimming took 4 bases from V and 8 from J, leaving 15 bases between them. The CDR3 runs to 14 residues.

Details on this clonotype: The junction and the germline gene differ at one end; a read error may be behind it. V usage is TRBV7-2 and J usage is TRBJ2-5; TRBD1 matches 7 bases. The CDR3 length is 17 residues. The germline V gene encodes CDR1 SGHTA and CDR2 FQGNSA. CDR3 sequence (DNA): TGTGCCAGCAGCTTAGCAGGGGGCCGAAGTCTCCAAGAGACCCGGTACTTC. This codes for CASSLAGGRSLQETRYF.

The chain couples TRBV6-5 to TRBJ2-3; 10 bases are a match to TRBD2. The germline V gene encodes CDR1 MNHEY and CDR2 SVGAGI. There are 15 residues in the CDR3. The V segment lost 6 bases and the J segment 5 bases; nucleotides outside the gene matches: 8. The CDR3: CASRWTSGTLDTQYF. CDR3 DNA: TGTGCCAGCAGATGGACTAGCGGAACTCTAGATACGCAGTATTTT.

The genes are TRBV5-1 and TRBJ2-3; tentatively, D is TRBD1 (6 bases). Looked up from germline, CDR1 is SGHRS and CDR2 is YFSETQ. The CDR3 is 13 amino acids. V was cut by 3 bases and J by 4 bases, with 9 bases left in between. The DNA for the CDR3 is TGCGCCAGCAGCTACCAGGGGCCAGATACGCAGTATTTT. As protein: CASSYQGPDTQYF.

The rearrangement uses TRBV15 and TRBJ2-7; D not resolved. V was shortened by 1 base and J by 0 bases, with 4 bases between the two germline ends. The CDR3 length is 13 residues. Germline V lookup: CDR1 LNHNV, CDR2 YYDKDF (reference sequence). The DNA of the CDR3 is TGTGCCACCAGCAGAGCTTACTCCTACGAGCAGTACTTC. It encodes CATSRAYSYEQYF.

The rearrangement joins TRBV5-1 to TRBJ1-2, with TRBD1 identical over 7 bases. Germline V gene lookup returns CDR1 SGHRS and CDR2 YFSETQ. CDR3 length equals 15 residues. Losses at the gene ends were 4 bases for V and 6 bases for J; bases not matched to a gene: 12. Written as DNA, the CDR3 is TGCGCCAGCAGCCCGTGGACAGGTCCCCTTGATGGCTACACCTTC. Translation: CASSPWTGPLDGYTF. Supplemented by reference TRBV5-1 and TRBJ1-2, the full variable domain reads KAGVTQTPRYLIKTRGQQVTLSCSPISGHRSVSWYQQTPGQGLQFLFEYFSETQRNKGNFPGRFSGRQFSNSRSEMNVSTLELGDSALYLCASSPWTGPLDGYTFGSGTRLTVV.

The DNA for the CDR3 is TGTGCCAGCAGTGAAGGGGGGGGGTGGGAGACCCAGTACTTC. Its protein is CASSEGGGWETQYF. The genes are TRBV6-1 and TRBJ2-5; 7 bases match TRBD2. Trimming took 1 base from V and 5 from J; bases not matched to a gene: 4. The CDR3 covers 14 residues. Per the germline V gene, CDR1 is MNHNS and CDR2 is SASEGT.

This clonotype was observed a few times. The chain employs TRBV7-2 and TRBJ2-3; possible D gene TRBD1, 6 bases. The CDR3 runs to 16 residues. V was cut by 1 base and J by 0 bases, with 11 bases left in between. From germline, CDR1 is SGHTA and CDR2 FQGNSA. In nucleotides, the CDR3 is TGTGCCAGCAGCTTAGTCAGGGGTCGGAGCACAGATACGCAGTATTTT. Translated: CASSLVRGRSTDTQYF.

The V call is TRBV7-9, the J call TRBJ1-2; 11 nucleotides agree with TRBD1. Trimming removed 4 bases from V and 8 bases from J; junction bases left unmatched: 6. Germline CDR1 is SEHNR and CDR2 is FQNEAQ (reference sequence). The CDR3 extends over 14 amino acids. Written as DNA, the CDR3 is TGTGCCAGCAGCTCGGCGGGACAGGGGGTAGGCTACACCTTC. Protein: CASSSAGQGVGYTF.

This chain joins TRBV5-1 and TRBJ2-3, with D maybe TRBD2 (6 bases). Germline V gives CDR1 SGHRS, CDR2 YFSETQ. The CDR3 is 16 amino acids. Trimming removed 0 bases from V and 3 bases from J, with 14 bases in between. Here the CDR3 reads CASSLDSGWFTDTQYF. Written as DNA, the CDR3 is TGCGCCAGCAGCTTGGATAGCGGATGGTTTACAGATACGCAGTATTTT.

This sequence joins TRBV10-3 and TRBJ2-3, with 9 bases fitting TRBD1. With V trimmed by 10 bases and J by 4 bases, 6 bases remained unmatched. CDR3 length: 13 amino acids. The germline CDR1 and CDR2 sequences are ENHRY and SYGVKD. The CDR3 loop is CATRQGGSDTQYF. The CDR3 coding sequence is TGTGCCACGCGACAGGGGGGGTCAGATACGCAGTATTTT.

The rearrangement uses TRBV12-3 or TRBV12-4 and TRBJ1-2; D not resolved. The ends were cut back, 7 bases at V and 8 bases at J, with 11 bases in the middle. This CDR3 comprises 11 residues. CDR3 DNA sequence: TGTGCCAGCACTACCAGCGGAGGCTACACCTTC. Translating gives CASTTSGGYTF.